This TCR beta chain derives from a study of radiotherapy plus CTLA-4 blockade in lung cancer. Turning to the study itself: Objective responses were seen in around 19% of patients, disease control in over 25%. Study outcomes and limitations: Blood saw expansion of tumor-derived TCR clones after radiotherapy plus ipilimumab.

Deletions cut 8 bases from V and 5 bases from J, with 12 bases between. The CDR3 totals 12 residues. CDR1 is MDHEN and CDR2 is SYDVKM in the germline V gene. Clones were read by immunoSEQ multiplex PCR, and TCRdb kept only the in-frame ones, dropping some. The sample includes roughly 100,000 clones, over 75% seen only once; the top ten take under 3%. Points on this clone: Its matching antigen is unknown.

This TCR derives from a human donor with non-small cell lung cancer that progressed on radiotherapy plus ipilimumab. Some clones in this sample may be carry-over from other donors' samples. Sequenced material: peripheral blood, taken from a patient treated with radiotherapy plus ipilimumab. The rearrangement links TRBV28 to TRBJ1-2; D is unresolved. As DNA, the CDR3 is TGTGCCAGCCGCAGTAGAAGGTATGGCTACACCTTC. It yields the protein CASRSRRYGYTF.